This T cell receptor beta chain was obtained from a study of cytomegalovirus exposure and HLA in healthy donors. The V end lost 0 bases, the J end lost 0 bases, and 7 bases lay between the germline ends. The CDR3 is 15 residues long. Germline V lookup: CDR1 SGDLS, CDR2 YYNGEE. The study ran its PCR with 60 Vbeta and 13 Jbeta primers. Assay: immunoSEQ multiplex PCR; the TCRdb copy retains only in-frame clones and omits some. The sample has about 190,000 clones, around 75% seen once. Sequences were obtained from PBMCs. The sequence derives from a woman in her forties or fifties in good health and CMV-seronegative. This sequence joins TRBV9 and TRBJ2-1; D unresolved. The CDR3 DNA reads as TGTGCCAGCAGCGTAGATATGAGCTCCTACAATGAGCAGTTCTTC. Translated: CASSVDMSSYNEQFF. Using reference TRBV9 and TRBJ2-1 for the parts outside the CDR3, the full variable domain is DSGVTQTPKHLITATGQRVTLRCSPRSGDLSVYWYQQSLDQGLQFLIQYYNGEERAKGNILERFSAQQFPDLHSELNLSSLELGDSALYFCASSVDMSSYNEQFFGPGTRLTVL.